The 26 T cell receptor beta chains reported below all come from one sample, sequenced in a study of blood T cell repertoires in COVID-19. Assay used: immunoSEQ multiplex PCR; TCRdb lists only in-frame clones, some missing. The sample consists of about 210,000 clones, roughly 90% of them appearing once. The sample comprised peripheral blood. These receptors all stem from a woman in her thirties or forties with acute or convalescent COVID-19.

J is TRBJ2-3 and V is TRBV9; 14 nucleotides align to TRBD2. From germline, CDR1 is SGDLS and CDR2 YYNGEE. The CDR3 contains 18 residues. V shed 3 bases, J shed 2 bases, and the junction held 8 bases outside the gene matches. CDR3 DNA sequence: TGTGCCAGCAGCGGACACCGACTAGCGGGGGGGAACACAGATACGCAGTATTTT. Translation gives CASSGHRLAGGNTDTQYF.

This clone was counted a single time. The CDR3 sequence: CASSYPPLLNEQFF. The CDR3 bases are TGTGCCAGCAGTTACCCCCCACTTCTCAATGAGCAGTTCTTC. The chain combines TRBV6-2 or TRBV6-3 with TRBJ2-1; D gene ambiguous. The CDR3 is 14 residues long. Deletions cut 2 bases from V and 6 bases from J, with 11 bases between. CDR1 and CDR2 (germline): MNHEY, SVGEGT.

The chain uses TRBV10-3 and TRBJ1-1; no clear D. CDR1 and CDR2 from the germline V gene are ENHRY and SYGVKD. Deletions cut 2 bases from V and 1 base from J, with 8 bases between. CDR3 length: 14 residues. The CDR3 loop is CAISEAQANTEAFF. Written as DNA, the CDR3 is TGTGCCATCAGTGAGGCCCAGGCGAACACTGAAGCTTTCTTT.

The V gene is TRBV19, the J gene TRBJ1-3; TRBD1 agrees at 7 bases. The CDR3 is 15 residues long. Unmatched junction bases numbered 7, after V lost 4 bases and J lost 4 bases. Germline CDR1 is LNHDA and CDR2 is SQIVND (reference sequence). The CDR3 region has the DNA TGTGCCAGTAGTACGTACAGGGGAGGAGGAAACACCATATATTTT. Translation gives CASSTYRGGGNTIYF.

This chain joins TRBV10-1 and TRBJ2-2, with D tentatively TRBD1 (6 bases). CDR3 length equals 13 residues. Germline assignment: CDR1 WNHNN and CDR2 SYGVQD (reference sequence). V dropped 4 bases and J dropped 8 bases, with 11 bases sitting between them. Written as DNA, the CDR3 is TGCGCCAGCAGTGGCAGCCAGGGGGGGGAGCTGTTTTTT. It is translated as CASSGSQGGELFF.

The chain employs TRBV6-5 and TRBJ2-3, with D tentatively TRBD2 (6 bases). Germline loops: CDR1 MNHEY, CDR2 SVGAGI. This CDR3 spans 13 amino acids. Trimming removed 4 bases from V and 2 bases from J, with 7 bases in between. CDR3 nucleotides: TGTGCCAGCAGTTGGAGGGACACAGATACGCAGTATTTT. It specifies CASSWRDTDTQYF.

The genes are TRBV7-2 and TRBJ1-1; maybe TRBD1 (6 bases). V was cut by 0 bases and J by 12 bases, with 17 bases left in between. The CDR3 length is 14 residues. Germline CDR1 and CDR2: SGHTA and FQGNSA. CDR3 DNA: TGTGCCAGCAGCTTAGCCCCGGGACACCGTGAGTCTTTCTTT. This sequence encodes CASSLAPGHRESFF.

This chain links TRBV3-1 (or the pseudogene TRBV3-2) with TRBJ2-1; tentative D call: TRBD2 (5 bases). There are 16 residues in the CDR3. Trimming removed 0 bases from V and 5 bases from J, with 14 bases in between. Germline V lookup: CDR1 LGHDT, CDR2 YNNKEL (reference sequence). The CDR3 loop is CASSQDSGSRHNEQFF. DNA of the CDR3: TGTGCCAGCAGCCAAGACAGCGGCTCCCGGCACAATGAGCAGTTCTTC.

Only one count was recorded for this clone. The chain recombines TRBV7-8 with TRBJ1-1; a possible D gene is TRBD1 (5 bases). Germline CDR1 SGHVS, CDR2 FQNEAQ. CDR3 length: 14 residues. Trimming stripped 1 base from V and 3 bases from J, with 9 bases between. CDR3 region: CASSLGGGYTEAFF. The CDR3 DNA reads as TGTGCCAGCAGCTTAGGGGGGGGATACACTGAAGCTTTCTTT. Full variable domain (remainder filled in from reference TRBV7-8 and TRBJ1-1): GAGVSQSPRYKVAKRGQDVALRCDPISGHVSLFWYQQALGQGPEFLTYFQNEAQLDKSGLPSDRFFAERPEGSVSTLKIQRTQQEDSAVYLCASSLGGGYTEAFFGQGTRLTVV.

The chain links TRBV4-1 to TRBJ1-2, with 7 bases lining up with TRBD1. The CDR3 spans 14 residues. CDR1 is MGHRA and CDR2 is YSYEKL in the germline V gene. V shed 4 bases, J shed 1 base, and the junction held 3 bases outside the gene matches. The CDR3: CASSLGTVNYGYTF. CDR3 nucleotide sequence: TGCGCCAGCAGCCTCGGGACAGTTAACTATGGCTACACCTTC.

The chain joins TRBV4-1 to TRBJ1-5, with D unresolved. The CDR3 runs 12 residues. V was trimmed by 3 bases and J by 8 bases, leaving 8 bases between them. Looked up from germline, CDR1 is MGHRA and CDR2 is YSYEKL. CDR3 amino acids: CASSHPREPQHF. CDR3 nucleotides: TGCGCCAGCAGCCATCCCCGGGAGCCCCAGCATTTT.

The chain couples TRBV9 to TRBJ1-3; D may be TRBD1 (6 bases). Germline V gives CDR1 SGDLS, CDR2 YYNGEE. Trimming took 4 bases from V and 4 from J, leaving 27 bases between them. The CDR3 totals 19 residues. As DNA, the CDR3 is TGTGCCAGCAGCCCTTCTTGGTTTTTTGGGGGCAGGTTAGGAAACACCATATATTTT. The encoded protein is CASSPSWFFGGRLGNTIYF.

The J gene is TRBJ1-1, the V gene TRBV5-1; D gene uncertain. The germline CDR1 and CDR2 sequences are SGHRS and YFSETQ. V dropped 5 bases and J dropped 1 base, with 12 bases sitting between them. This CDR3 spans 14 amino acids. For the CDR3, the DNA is TGCGCCAGCAGTACGGGGTGGAGGAACACTGAAGCTTTCTTT. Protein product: CASSTGWRNTEAFF.

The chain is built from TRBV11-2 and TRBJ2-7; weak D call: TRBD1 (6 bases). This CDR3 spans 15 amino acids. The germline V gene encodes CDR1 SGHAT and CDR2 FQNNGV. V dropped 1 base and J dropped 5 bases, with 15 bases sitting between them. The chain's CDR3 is CASSLASTGYHEQYV. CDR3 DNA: TGTGCCAGCAGCTTAGCGAGTACAGGGTACCACGAGCAGTACGTC.

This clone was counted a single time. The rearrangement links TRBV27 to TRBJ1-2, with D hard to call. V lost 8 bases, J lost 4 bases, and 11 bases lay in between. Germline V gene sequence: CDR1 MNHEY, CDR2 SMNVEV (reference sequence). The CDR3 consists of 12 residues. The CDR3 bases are TGTGCCAGCTCGACACCACCCTATGGCTACACCTTC. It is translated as CASSTPPYGYTF.

In DNA form, the CDR3 reads TGTGCCAGCAGTGACAGGGGGGGTAGTCAGCCCCAGCATTTT. This gives the protein CASSDRGGSQPQHF. The gene calls are TRBV6-4 and TRBJ1-5, with D possibly matching TRBD1 (6 bases). The CDR3 sequence is 14 residues long. V was trimmed by 2 bases and J by 6 bases, leaving 11 bases between them. Looked up from germline, CDR1 is MRHNA and CDR2 is SNTAGT.

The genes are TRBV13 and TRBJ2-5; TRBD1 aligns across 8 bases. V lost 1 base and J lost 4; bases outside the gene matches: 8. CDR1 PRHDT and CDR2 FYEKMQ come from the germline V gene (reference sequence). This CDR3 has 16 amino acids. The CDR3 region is CASSLVSQGATETQYF. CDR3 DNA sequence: TGTGCCAGCAGCTTAGTCAGTCAGGGGGCTACAGAGACCCAGTACTTC.

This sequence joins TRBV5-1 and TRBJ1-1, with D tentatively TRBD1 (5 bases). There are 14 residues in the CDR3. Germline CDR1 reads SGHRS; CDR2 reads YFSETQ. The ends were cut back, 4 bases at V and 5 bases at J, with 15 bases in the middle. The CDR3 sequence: CASSPNGGWTEAFF. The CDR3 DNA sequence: TGCGCCAGCAGCCCAAATGGGGGGTGGACTGAAGCTTTCTTT.

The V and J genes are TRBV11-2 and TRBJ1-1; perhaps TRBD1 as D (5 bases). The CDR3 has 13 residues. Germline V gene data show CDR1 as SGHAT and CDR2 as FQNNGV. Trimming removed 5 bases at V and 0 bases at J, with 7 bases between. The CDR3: CASSPQVNTEAFF. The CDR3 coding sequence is TGTGCCAGCAGCCCACAGGTGAACACTGAAGCTTTCTTT.

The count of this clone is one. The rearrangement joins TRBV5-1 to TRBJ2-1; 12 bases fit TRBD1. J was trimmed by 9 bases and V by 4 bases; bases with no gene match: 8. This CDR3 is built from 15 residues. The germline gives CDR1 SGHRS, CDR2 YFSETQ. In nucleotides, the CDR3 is TGCGCCAGCAGCAACCGGGACAGGGGGCCTAGTGAGCAGTTCTTC. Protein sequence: CASSNRDRGPSEQFF.

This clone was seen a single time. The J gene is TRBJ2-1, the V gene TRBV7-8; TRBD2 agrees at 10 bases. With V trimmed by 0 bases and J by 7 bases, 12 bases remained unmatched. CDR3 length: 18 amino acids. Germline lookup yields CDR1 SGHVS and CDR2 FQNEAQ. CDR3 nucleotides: TGTGCCAGCAGCTTAGCGATTCAGCGGGGGGGAAGGATGAATGAGCAGTTCTTC. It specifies CASSLAIQRGGRMNEQFF.

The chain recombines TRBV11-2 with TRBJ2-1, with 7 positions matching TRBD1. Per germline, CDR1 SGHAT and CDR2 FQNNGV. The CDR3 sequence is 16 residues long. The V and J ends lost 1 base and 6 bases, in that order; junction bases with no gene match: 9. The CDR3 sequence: CASSLGGAAGGNEQFF. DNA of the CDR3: TGTGCCAGCAGCTTAGGAGGGGCGGCAGGGGGCAATGAGCAGTTCTTC.

The CDR3 bases are TGTGCCACCAGTGCGGGGACTGGAAATGAGCAGTTCTTC. It translates to CATSAGTGNEQFF. The chain links TRBV24-1 to TRBJ2-1, with D tentatively TRBD2 (6 bases). Trimming took 5 bases from V and 7 from J, leaving 11 bases between them. Per germline, CDR1 KGHDR and CDR2 SFDVKD. CDR3 length: 13 amino acids.

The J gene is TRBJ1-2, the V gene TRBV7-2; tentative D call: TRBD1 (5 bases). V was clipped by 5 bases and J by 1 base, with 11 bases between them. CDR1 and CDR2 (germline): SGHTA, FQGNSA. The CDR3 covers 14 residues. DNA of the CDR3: TGTGCCAGCAGCCAAGCTCAGGGTAACTATGGCTACACCTTC. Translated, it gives CASSQAQGNYGYTF.

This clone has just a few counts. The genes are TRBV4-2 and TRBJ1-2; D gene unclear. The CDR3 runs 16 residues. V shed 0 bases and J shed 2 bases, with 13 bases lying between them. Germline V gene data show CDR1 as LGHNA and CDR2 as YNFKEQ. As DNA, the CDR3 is TGTGCCAGCAGCCAAGATAGAGTACAGCTAAACTATGGCTACACCTTC. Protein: CASSQDRVQLNYGYTF.

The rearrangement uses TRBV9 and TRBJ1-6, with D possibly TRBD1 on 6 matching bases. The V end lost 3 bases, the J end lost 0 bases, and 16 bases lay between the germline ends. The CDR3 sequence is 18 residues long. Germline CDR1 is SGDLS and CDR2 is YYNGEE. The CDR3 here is CASSASGTQSSYNSPLHF. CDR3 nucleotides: TGTGCCAGCAGCGCGTCCGGGACACAGAGCTCCTATAATTCACCCCTCCACTTT.